This T cell receptor (beta chain) was sequenced during a study of T cells after posttransplantation cyclophosphamide. Study results and limitations: TRB overlap between skin or GI tissue T cells and blood was limited. Recipient CMV seropositivity and CMV reactivation strongly tracked TRB clonality.

Germline loops: CDR1 MNHEY, CDR2 SVGAGI. The V gene lost 6 bases and the J gene lost 0 bases, with 12 bases spanning the gap. The CDR3 is 15 residues long. This related bone marrow graft donor gave peripheral blood on the day of marrow donation. TCRdb's table, derived via immunoSEQ multiplex PCR, lists solely in-frame clones and lacks some. Recorded here are tens of thousands of clones, none singletons. On this clone: Its antigen remains unidentified.

The source of this sequence is a man in his forties in good health, CMV-negative, and a related stem cell transplant donor. The chain joins TRBV6-5 to TRBJ2-4, with a tentative D call TRBD2 (5 bases). Sample: PBMCs. The CDR3 DNA is TGTGCCAGCAGCCCAGACGAGGGAGCCAAAAACATTCAGTACTTC. The encoded protein is CASSPDEGAKNIQYF.